This T cell receptor (beta chain) stems from a study of T cells in Graves' hyperthyroidism and ophthalmopathy. Study-level information: Any treatment followed the collection of peripheral blood at initial diagnosis.

V gave up 6 bases and J gave up 7 bases; unmatched junction bases: 10. Germline lookup yields CDR1 SEHNR and CDR2 FQNEAQ (reference sequence). The CDR3 extends over 15 amino acids. The PBMCs had their origin in roughly 10 ml of fresh peripheral blood. This clonotype was seen repeatedly, ten times or more. The antigen remains undetermined. General study findings and limits: Ophthalmopathy was model-predicted a median around 6.7 months pre-onset.

From RNA transcripts, TCR beta CDR3 regions were amplified. HTBI primers drove first-round RT-PCR of the TCR CDR3. Via MiXCR, TCRdb re-called the multiplex PCR reads, giving one row per CDR3 protein. The sample holds under 350,000 distinct CDR3 sequences, over 20% seen once. Sequences were obtained from blood. The sequence derives from a woman between 50 and 59 years old with Graves' hyperthyroidism. The J gene is TRBJ1-5, the V gene TRBV7-9, with 9 bases identical to TRBD1. The CDR3 bases are TGTGCCAGCAGGACACCGGGACAGGGTAAGCAGCCCCAGCATTTT. The encoded protein is CASRTPGQGKQPQHF.